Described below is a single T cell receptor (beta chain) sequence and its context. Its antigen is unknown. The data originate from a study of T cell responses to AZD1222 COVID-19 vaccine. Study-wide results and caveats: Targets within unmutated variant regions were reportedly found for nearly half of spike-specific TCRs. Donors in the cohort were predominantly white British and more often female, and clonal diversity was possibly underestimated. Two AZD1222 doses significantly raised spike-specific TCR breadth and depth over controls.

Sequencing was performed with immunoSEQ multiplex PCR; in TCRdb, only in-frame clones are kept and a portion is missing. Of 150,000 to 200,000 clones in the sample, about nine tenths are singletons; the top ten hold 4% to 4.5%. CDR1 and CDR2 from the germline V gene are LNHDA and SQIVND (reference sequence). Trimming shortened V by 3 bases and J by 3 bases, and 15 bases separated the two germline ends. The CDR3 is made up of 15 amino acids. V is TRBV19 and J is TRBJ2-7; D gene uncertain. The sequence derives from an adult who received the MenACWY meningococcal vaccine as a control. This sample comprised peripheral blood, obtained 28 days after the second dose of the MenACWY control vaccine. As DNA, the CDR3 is TGTGCCAGTAGTATGAGCCGGGCTGCGAACTACGAGCAGTACTTC. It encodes CASSMSRAANYEQYF.